Below, 10 T cell receptor beta chains from the same sample are listed, as sequenced in a study of blood T cell repertoires in COVID-19. Generated by immunoSEQ multiplex PCR, the TCRdb table keeps only in-frame clones and is missing some. This sample has 200,000 to 300,000 clones, with 84% found just once. Sequencing input: peripheral blood. The receptor source for this set is a man in his 60s with acute or convalescent COVID-19.

This clone has only a few counts. The V gene is TRBV7-2, the J gene TRBJ2-2, with D possibly matching TRBD1 (5 bases). Trimming removed 1 base from V and 5 bases from J, with 14 bases in between. This CDR3 spans 16 amino acids. Germline values: CDR1 SGHTA, CDR2 FQGNSA. The CDR3 here is CASSLVGAPRTGELFF. As DNA, the CDR3 is TGTGCCAGCAGCTTAGTTGGGGCGCCGAGGACCGGGGAGCTGTTTTTT.

The gene calls are TRBV10-3 and TRBJ2-2, with 9 nucleotides matching TRBD1. Losses at the gene ends were 4 bases for V and 0 bases for J; bases not matched to a gene: 3. CDR3 length: 16 amino acids. CDR1 is ENHRY and CDR2 is SYGVKD in the germline V gene. The CDR3 sequence: CAISGGQGSNTGELFF. For the CDR3, the DNA is TGTGCCATCAGTGGGGGACAGGGTTCGAACACCGGGGAGCTGTTTTTT.

In this sample, this clone turned up once. Relative to the germline gene, one junction end is altered; a read error may explain this. The CDR3 sequence is CASSTRQGYTGELFF. The CDR3 DNA reads TGTGCTAGCAGCACCCGACAGGGATACACCGGGGAGCTGTTTTTT. The J gene is TRBJ2-2, the V gene TRBV7-7, with 7 bases identical to TRBD1. The length of the CDR3 is 15 residues. Germline V lookup: CDR1 SSHAT, CDR2 FNYEAQ (reference sequence).

This chain links TRBV12-5 with TRBJ1-1; D is undetermined. Trimming stripped 0 bases from V and 2 bases from J, with 22 bases between. The CDR3 covers 19 residues. CDR1 is LGHNT, CDR2 FRNRAP, per germline. Here the CDR3 DNA reads TGTGCTAGTGGTTTGGTATCGGAGTTCACACGGAAAAGAAACACTGAAGCTTTCTTT. It is translated as CASGLVSEFTRKRNTEAFF.

The rearrangement joins TRBV28 to TRBJ1-5, with 7 bases lining up with TRBD1. CDR3 length: 12 residues. Germline CDR1 MDHEN, CDR2 SYDVKM. Trimming took 5 bases from V and 5 from J; bases not matched to a gene: 0. The CDR3 DNA reads as TGTGCCAGCAGTCAGGGGGATCAGCCCCAGCATTTT. Its translation is CASSQGDQPQHF. Combining the CDR3 with reference TRBV28 and TRBJ1-5 gives the whole variable domain DVKVTQSSRYLVKRTGEKVFLECVQDMDHENMFWYRQDPGLGLRLIYFSYDVKMKEKGDIPEGYSVSREKKERFSLILESASTNQTSMYLCASSQGDQPQHFGDGTRLSIL.

This clone was seen more than once but under ten times. The V gene is TRBV5-5, the J gene TRBJ1-2; D unresolved. The germline gives CDR1 SGHKS, CDR2 YYEKEE (reference sequence). V was shortened by 4 bases and J by 4 bases, with 14 bases between the two germline ends. The CDR3 runs to 14 residues. For the CDR3, the DNA is TGTGCCAGCAGCCCCGCGGGGAAAGGCTATGGCTACACCTTC. It codes for CASSPAGKGYGYTF. The full variable domain, with the rest looked up from reference TRBV5-5 and TRBJ1-2, is DAGVTQSPTHLIKTRGQQVTLRCSPISGHKSVSWYQQVLGQGPQFIFQYYEKEERGRGNFPDRFSARQFPNYSSELNVNALLLGDSALYLCASSPAGKGYGYTFGSGTRLTVV.

This chain connects TRBV27 to TRBJ2-1, with 10 bases fitting TRBD2. Trimming cost V 0 bases and J 6 bases; bases outside gene matches: 5. Germline-derived CDR1 and CDR2 are MNHEY and SMNVEV (reference sequence). The CDR3 sequence is 16 residues long. CDR3 coding DNA: TGTGCCAGCAGTTTATCGAGCGGGGGGGCGCGCAATGAGCAGTTCTTC. This sequence encodes CASSLSSGGARNEQFF.

This clone was recorded a few times. This chain uses TRBV27 with TRBJ2-1; TRBD2 matches 12 bases. Per the germline V gene, CDR1 is MNHEY and CDR2 is SMNVEV (reference sequence). Losses at the gene ends were 0 bases for V and 4 bases for J; bases not matched to a gene: 4. The length of the CDR3 is 17 residues. CDR3: CASSLSPLAGGYNEQFF. The CDR3 nucleotides are TGTGCCAGCAGTTTATCACCCCTAGCGGGGGGGTACAATGAGCAGTTCTTC.

In DNA form, the CDR3 reads TGTGCCAGCAGCTCCGACACGCTCCAAGAGACCCAGTACTTC. It yields the protein CASSSDTLQETQYF. The genes are TRBV7-3 and TRBJ2-5, with no clear D. V lost 4 bases, J lost 1 base, and 10 bases lay in between. There are 14 residues in the CDR3. Germline V gene lookup returns CDR1 SGHTA and CDR2 FQGTGA.

This sequence joins TRBV11-2 and TRBJ2-6, with D maybe TRBD2 (6 bases). This CDR3 has 18 amino acids. CDR1 and CDR2 from the germline V gene are SGHAT and FQNNGV. Trimming removed 1 base from V and 0 bases from J, with 13 bases in between. CDR3 in DNA: TGTGCCAGCAGCTTAGGGGGGGTAGGCGGCTCTGGGGCCAACGTCCTGACTTTC. It is translated as CASSLGGVGGSGANVLTF.